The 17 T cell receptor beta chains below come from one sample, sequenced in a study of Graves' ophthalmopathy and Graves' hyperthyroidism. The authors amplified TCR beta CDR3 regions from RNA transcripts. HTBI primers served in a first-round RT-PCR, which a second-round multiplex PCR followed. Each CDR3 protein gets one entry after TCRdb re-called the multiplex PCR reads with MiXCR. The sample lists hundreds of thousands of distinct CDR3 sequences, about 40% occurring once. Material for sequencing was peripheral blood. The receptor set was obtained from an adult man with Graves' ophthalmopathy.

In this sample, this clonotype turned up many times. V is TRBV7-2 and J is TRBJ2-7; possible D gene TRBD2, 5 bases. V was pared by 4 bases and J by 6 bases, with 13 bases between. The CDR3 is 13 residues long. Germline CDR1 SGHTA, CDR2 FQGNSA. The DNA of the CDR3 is TGTGCCAGCAGCTCCACCCCGGGAACCGAGCAGTACTTC. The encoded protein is CASSSTPGTEQYF.

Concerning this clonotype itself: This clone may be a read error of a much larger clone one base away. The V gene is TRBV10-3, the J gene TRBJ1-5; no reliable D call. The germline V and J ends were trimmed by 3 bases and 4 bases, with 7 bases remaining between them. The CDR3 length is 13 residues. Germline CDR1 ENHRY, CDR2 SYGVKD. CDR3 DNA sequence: TGTGCCATCAGTGAATCGGTTAATCAGCCCCAGCATTTT. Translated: CAISESVNQPQHF.

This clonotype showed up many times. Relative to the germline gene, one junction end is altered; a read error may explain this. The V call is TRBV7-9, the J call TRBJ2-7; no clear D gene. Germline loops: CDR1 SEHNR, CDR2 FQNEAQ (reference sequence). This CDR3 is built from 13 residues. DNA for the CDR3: TGCGCCAGCAGCCCGGGTCCTTCCTACGAGCAGTACTTC. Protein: CASSPGPSYEQYF.

In nucleotides, the CDR3 is TGTGCCGGCAGTTTAGGCGCGGGGAACACTGAAGCTTTCTTT. Translation: CAGSLGAGNTEAFF. This chain uses TRBV19 with TRBJ1-1; D ambiguous. The CDR3 runs to 14 residues. Germline CDR1 reads LNHDA; CDR2 reads SQIVND (reference sequence). Deletions cut 11 bases from V and 1 base from J, with 17 bases between. Full variable domain (outside the CDR3, taken from reference TRBV19 and TRBJ1-1): DGGITQSPKYLFRKEGQNVTLSCEQNLNHDAMYWYRQDPGQGLRLIYYSQIVNDFQKGDIAEGYSVSREKKESFPLTVTSAQKNPTAFYLCAGSLGAGNTEAFFGQGTRLTVV.

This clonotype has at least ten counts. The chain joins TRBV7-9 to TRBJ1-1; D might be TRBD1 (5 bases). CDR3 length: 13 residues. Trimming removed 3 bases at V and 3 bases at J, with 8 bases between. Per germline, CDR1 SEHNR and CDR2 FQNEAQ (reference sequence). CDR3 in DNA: TGTGCCAGCAGCTTCGACAGCTACACTGAAGCTTTCTTT. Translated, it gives CASSFDSYTEAFF.

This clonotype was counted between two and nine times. The CDR3 DNA is TGCAGTGCTTCCCGTAGCGGGAGTGATGTCGGGGAGCTGTTTTTT. Its protein is CSASRSGSDVGELFF. The gene calls are TRBV20-1 and TRBJ2-2; 9 bases are a match to TRBD2. Germline CDR1 and CDR2: DFQATT and SNEGSKA (reference sequence). The CDR3 consists of 15 residues. Unmatched junction bases numbered 11, after V lost 5 bases and J lost 7 bases.

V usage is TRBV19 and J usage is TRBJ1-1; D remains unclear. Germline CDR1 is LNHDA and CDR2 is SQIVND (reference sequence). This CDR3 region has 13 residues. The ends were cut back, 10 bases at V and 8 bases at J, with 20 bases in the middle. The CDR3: CATDGKDSSEAFF. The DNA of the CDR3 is TGTGCCACAGACGGAAAAGATAGTTCCGAAGCTTTCTTT.

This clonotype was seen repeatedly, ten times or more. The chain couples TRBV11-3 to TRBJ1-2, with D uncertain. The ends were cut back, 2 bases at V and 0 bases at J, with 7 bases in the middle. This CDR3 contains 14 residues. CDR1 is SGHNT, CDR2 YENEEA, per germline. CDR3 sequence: CASSLSTANYGYTF. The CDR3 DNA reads TGTGCCAGCAGCTTATCTACGGCTAACTATGGCTACACCTTC.

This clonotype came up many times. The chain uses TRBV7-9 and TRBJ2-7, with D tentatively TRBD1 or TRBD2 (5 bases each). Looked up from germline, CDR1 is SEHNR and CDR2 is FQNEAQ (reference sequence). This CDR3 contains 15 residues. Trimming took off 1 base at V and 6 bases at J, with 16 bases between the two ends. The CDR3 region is CASSLVGDRLSEQYF. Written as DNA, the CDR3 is TGTGCCAGCAGCTTAGTAGGGGACCGCCTCAGCGAGCAGTACTTC.

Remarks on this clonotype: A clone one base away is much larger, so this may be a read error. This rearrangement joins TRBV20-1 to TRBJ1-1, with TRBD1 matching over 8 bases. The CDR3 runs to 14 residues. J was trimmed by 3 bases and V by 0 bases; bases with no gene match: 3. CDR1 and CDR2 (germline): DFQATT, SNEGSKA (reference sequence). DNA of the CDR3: TGCAGTGCTAGAGATGCAGGGGGCGACACTGAAGCTTTCTTT. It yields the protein CSARDAGGDTEAFF.

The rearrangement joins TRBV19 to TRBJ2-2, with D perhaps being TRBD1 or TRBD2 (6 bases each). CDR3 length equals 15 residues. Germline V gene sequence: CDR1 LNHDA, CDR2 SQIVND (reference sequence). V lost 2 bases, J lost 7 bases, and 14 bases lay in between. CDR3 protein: CASSIKSGAGGELFF. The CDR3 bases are TGTGCCAGTAGTATAAAATCGGGGGCTGGCGGGGAGCTGTTTTTT.

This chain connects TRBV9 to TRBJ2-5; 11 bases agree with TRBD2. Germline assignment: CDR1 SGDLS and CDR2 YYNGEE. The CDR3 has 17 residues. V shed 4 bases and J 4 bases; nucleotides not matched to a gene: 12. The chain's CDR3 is CASSHDTSGRGGETQYF. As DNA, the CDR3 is TGTGCCAGCAGCCACGACACTAGCGGGAGAGGAGGAGAGACCCAGTACTTC.

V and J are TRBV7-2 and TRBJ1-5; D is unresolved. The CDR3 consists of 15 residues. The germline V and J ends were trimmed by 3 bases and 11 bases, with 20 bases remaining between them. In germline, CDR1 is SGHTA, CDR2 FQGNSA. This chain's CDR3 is CASSFFRGRKETQHF. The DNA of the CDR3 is TGTGCCAGCAGCTTTTTCCGTGGGAGGAAAGAGACCCAGCATTTT. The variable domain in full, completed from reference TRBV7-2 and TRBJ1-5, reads GAGVSQSPSNKVTEKGKDVELRCDPISGHTALYWYRQSLGQGLEFLIYFQGNSAPDKSGLPSDRFSAERTGGSVSTLTIQRTQQEDSAVYLCASSFFRGRKETQHFGDGTRLSIL.

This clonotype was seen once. CDR3: CASSPQSGNEKLFF. CDR3 bases: TGTGCCAGCAGCCCACAGAGTGGTAATGAAAAACTGTTTTTT. The chain uses TRBV11-2 and TRBJ1-4, with D unclear. The CDR3 contains 14 residues. CDR1 is SGHAT, CDR2 FQNNGV, per germline. V was shortened by 5 bases and J by 4 bases, with 11 bases between the two germline ends. The full variable domain, rest sourced from reference TRBV11-2 and TRBJ1-4, is EAGVAQSPRYKIIEKRQSVAFWCNPISGHATLYWYQQILGQGPKLLIQFQNNGVVDDSQLPKDRFSAERLKGVDSTLKIQPAKLEDSAVYLCASSPQSGNEKLFFGSGTQLSVL.

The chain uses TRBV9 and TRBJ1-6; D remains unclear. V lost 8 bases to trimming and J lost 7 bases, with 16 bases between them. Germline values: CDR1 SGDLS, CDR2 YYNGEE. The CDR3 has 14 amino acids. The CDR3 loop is CASGATGINSPLHF. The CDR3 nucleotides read TGTGCCAGTGGAGCTACCGGGATCAATTCACCCCTCCACTTT.

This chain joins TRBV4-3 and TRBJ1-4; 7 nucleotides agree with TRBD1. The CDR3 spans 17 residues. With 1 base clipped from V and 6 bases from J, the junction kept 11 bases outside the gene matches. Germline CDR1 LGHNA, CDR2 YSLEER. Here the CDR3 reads CASSQGQGLRDDEKLFF. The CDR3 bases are TGCGCCAGCAGCCAAGGACAGGGACTGCGAGATGATGAAAAACTGTTTTTT.

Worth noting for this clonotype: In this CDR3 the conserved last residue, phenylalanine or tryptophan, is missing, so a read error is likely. CDR3 protein: CASSQDLGGNTIYL. Written as DNA, the CDR3 is TGTGCCAGCAGCCAAGATCTCGGTGGAAACACCATATATCTT. The chain combines TRBV3-1 with TRBJ1-3; D is uncertain. This CDR3 region has 14 residues. The ends were cut back, 0 bases at V and 3 bases at J, with 6 bases in the middle. The germline CDR1 and CDR2 sequences are LGHDT and YNNKEL (reference sequence).